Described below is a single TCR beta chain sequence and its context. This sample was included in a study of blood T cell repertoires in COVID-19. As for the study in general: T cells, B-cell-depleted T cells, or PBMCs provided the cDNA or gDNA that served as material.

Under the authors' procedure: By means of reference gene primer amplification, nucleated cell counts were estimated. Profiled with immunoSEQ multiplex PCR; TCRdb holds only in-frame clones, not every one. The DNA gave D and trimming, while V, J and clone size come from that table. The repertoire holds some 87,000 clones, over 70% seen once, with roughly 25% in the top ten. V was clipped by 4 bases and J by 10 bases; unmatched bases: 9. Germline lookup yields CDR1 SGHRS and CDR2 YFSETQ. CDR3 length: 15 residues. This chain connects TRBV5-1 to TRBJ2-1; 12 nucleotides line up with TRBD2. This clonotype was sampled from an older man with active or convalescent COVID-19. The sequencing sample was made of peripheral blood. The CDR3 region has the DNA TGCGCCAGCAGCACAGGACTAGCGGGGTGGCGGGAGCAGTTCTTC. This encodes CASSTGLAGWREQFF.